Given below is one T cell receptor beta chain in context. Antigen unknown. This sample stems from a study of T cell responses to AZD1222 COVID-19 vaccine. Whole-study results and caveats: As reported, nearly half of all spike-specific TCRs target variant regions that are unmutated. Seropositive at baseline were only a handful of AZD1222 recipients. With two AZD1222 doses given, Spike-specific TCR breadth and depth both rose. The CD4 TCRs associated with vaccination extended across spike and predominated at 160-218 and 743-854.

The repertoire was sequenced with immunoSEQ multiplex PCR; TCRdb's copy has only in-frame clones and lacks some. The repertoire has 90,000 to 120,000 clones, roughly nine tenths of them found once; the top ten carry around 4.7%. Germline CDR1 reads SGHDT; CDR2 reads YYEEEE. V was pared by 4 bases and J by 5 bases, with 9 bases between. The CDR3 totals 13 residues. The rearrangement joins TRBV5-6 to TRBJ2-2, with D possibly being TRBD1 or TRBD2 (5 bases each). The origin of this receptor is an adult who received the AZD1222 COVID-19 vaccine. The material was peripheral blood, obtained 28 days after the second AZD1222 dose. The CDR3 sequence is CASSRGVTGELFF. The CDR3 DNA follows: TGTGCCAGCAGCAGAGGGGTTACCGGGGAGCTGTTTTTT.